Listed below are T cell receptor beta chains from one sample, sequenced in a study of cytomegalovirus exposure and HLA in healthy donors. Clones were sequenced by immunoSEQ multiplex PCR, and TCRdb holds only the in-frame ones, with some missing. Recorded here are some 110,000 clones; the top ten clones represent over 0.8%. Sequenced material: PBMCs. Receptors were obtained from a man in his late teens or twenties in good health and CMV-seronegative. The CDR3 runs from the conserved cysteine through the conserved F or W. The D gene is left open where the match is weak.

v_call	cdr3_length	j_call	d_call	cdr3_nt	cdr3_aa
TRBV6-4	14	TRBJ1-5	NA	TGTGCCAGCAGTGACGAGGCAGGGTATCAGCCCCAGCATTTT	CASSDEAGYQPQHF
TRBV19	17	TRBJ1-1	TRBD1	TGTGCCAGTAGTATTAGGGGACAGGCCCTACGGGTCCCTGAAGCTTTCTTT	CASSIRGQALRVPEAFF
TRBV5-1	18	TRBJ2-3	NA	TGCGCCAGCAGCTCACTGGGAGACGACAGGAGACACACAGATACGCAGTATTTT	CASSSLGDDRRHTDTQYF
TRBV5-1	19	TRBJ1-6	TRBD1	TGCGCCAGCAGCCTCAACAGGGGGCCGACCAGCTCCTATAATTCACCCCTCCACTTT	CASSLNRGPTSSYNSPLHF
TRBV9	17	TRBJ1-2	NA	TGTGCCAGCAGCCCAGCGCGGGGGAGGGGGGGTGTCTATGGCTACACCTTC	CASSPARGRGGVYGYTF
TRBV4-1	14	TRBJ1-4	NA	TGCGCCAGCAGCGCTCGGACTGGCAATGAAAAACTGTTTTTT	CASSARTGNEKLFF
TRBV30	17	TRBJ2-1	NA	TGTGCCTGGAGGCCCGGTATCCACAGGGACGCCTACAATGAGCAGTTCTTC	CAWRPGIHRDAYNEQFF
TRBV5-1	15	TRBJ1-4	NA	TGCGCCAGCAGCTTCGACGGGGGAGGGGATGAAAAACTGTTTTTT	CASSFDGGGDEKLFF
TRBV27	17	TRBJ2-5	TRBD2	TGTGCCAGCAGTTCCCGAAAAACTAGCGGGAGGGTAGATACCCAGTACTTC	CASSSRKTSGRVDTQYF
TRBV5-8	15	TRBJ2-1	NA	TGTGCCAGCAGCTTGGAGGGGGTCTCCTACAATGAGCAGTTCTTC	CASSLEGVSYNEQFF
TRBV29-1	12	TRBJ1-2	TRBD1	TGCAGCGTTGGGACAGGGATCTATGGCTACACCTTC	CSVGTGIYGYTF
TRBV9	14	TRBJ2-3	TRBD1	TGTGCCAGCAGCGCCGAAGGGGGCAGCGATACGCAGTATTTT	CASSAEGGSDTQYF
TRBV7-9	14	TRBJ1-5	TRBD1	TGTGCCAGCAGCGACAACAGGGGAGGAGAGCCCCAGCATTTT	CASSDNRGGEPQHF
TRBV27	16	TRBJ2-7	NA	TGTGCCAGCAGTTTTTCTACACCGACTATCTCCTACGAGCAGTACTTC	CASSFSTPTISYEQYF
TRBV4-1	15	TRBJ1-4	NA	TGCGCCAGCAGCCAAGCTCGACTGAATAATGAAAAACTGTTTTTT	CASSQARLNNEKLFF
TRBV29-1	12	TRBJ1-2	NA	TGCAGCGTTTCGACCTTCGCGGAAGGCTACACCTTC	CSVSTFAEGYTF
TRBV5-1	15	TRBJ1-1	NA	TGCGCCAGCAGCTTGGTACGAGGATTTGACACTGAAGCTTTCTTT	CASSLVRGFDTEAFF
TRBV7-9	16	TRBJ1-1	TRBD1	TGTGCCAGCAGCTTAGGAACAGGGGGTCGTAACACTGAAGCTTTCTTT	CASSLGTGGRNTEAFF
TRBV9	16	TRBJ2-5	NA	TGTGCCAGCAGCGTGTCACAGGGCCCGGTGGGAGAGACCCAGTACTTC	CASSVSQGPVGETQYF
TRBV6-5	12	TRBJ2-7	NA	TGTGCCAGCCAAGACAGCGCCTACGAGCAGTACTTC	CASQDSAYEQYF
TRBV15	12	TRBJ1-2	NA	TGTGCCACCAGTGCAGGGAATGTCGGCTACACCTTC	CATSAGNVGYTF
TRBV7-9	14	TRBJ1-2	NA	TGTGCCAGCAGCTTATTGTCGACTCTTGGTGGCTACACCTTC	CASSLLSTLGGYTF
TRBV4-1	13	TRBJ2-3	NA	TGCGCCAGCAGCCAAGGCCCGGTGAATACGCAGTATTTT	CASSQGPVNTQYF
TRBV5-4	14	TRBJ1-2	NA	TGTGCCAGCAGCTTGGACGCGCTAATTCCTGGCTACACCTTC	CASSLDALIPGYTF
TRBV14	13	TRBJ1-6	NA	TGTGCCAGCAGCACGACAGCTAATTCACCCCTCCACTTT	CASSTTANSPLHF
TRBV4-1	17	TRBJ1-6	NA	TGCGCCAGCAGCCCGGGGGGCCTTGATTCCTATAATTCACCCCTCCACTTT	CASSPGGLDSYNSPLHF
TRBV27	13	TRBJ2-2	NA	TGTGCCAGCACTCGGGACTTCACCGGGGAGCTGTTTTTT	CASTRDFTGELFF
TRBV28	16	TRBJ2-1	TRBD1	TGTGCCAGCAGACTATCCGGGACAGGGACCTACAATGAGCAGTTCTTC	CASRLSGTGTYNEQFF
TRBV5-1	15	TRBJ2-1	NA	TGCGCCAGCAGCTTGGGGACACTCTCCTACAATGAGCAGTTCTTC	CASSLGTLSYNEQFF
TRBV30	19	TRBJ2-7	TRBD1	TGTGCCTGGAGGGTCCATGGACAGGGGGCCCTCTACGCATTATACGAGCAGTACTTC	CAWRVHGQGALYALYEQYF
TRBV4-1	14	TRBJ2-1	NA	TGCGCCAGCAGCCAAACGACAGAATACAATGAGCAGTTCTTC	CASSQTTEYNEQFF
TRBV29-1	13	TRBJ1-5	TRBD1	TGCAGCGTGGGACAGGGCAACAATCAGCCCCAGCATTTT	CSVGQGNNQPQHF
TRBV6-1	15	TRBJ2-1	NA	TGTGCCAGCAGTGAATTTTCGGGGGACTACAATGAGCAGTTCTTC	CASSEFSGDYNEQFF
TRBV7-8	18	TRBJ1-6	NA	TGTGCCAGCAGCTTAGTAGACACATCGTCTCGACCCAAACAACCCCTCCACTTT	CASSLVDTSSRPKQPLHF